These T cell receptor beta chains were read from a single sample in a study of T-cell memory formation after mild COVID-19. TCRdb analysed the 5' RACE reads with MiXCR anew, one entry per CDR3 protein. The table shows over 350,000 distinct CDR3 sequences, with 20% to 25% occurring only once. Specimen: PBMCs or a T cell subset sorted from them (not recorded which). These receptors originate from an adult woman who had mild COVID-19 (a few samples of this study predate the infection). Cell type and time point are not known. CDR3s include the opening cysteine and the closing phenylalanine or tryptophan. The D gene is left open where the match is weak. Not all rows give a size; the values are once, few, many and, for expanded clones, a class.

CDR3aa: CASLSGGWANVLTF
CDR3nt: TGTGCCAGCTTGAGCGGAGGTTGGGCCAACGTCCTGACTTTC
v_gene: TRBV12-3/TRBV12-4
j_gene: TRBJ2-6
d_gene: -
abundance: few

CDR3aa: CASSPTARETQYF
CDR3nt: TGTGCCAGCTCACCAACGGCCAGGGAGACCCAGTACTTC
v_gene: TRBV18
j_gene: TRBJ2-5
d_gene: -
abundance: once

CDR3aa: CASSLQGGHEQFF
CDR3nt: TGTGCCAGCAGCCTCCAGGGCGGCCATGAGCAGTTCTTC
v_gene: TRBV12-3/TRBV12-4
j_gene: TRBJ2-1
d_gene: -
abundance: few

CDR3aa: CASSPRYEQFF
CDR3nt: TGTGCCAGCAGCCCACGTTATGAGCAGTTCTTC
v_gene: TRBV11-3
j_gene: TRBJ2-1
d_gene: -
abundance: -

CDR3aa: CASSTIAGVTHTDTQYF
CDR3nt: TGTGCCAGCAGCACCATAGCGGGAGTAACCCACACAGATACGCAGTATTTT
v_gene: TRBV7-8
j_gene: TRBJ2-3
d_gene: TRBD2
abundance: few

CDR3aa: CALGEGGRNEQFF
CDR3nt: TGTGCCCTCGGGGAGGGAGGCCGCAATGAGCAGTTCTTC
v_gene: TRBV7-9
j_gene: TRBJ2-1
d_gene: TRBD2
abundance: -

CDR3aa: CASVRGSTEAFF
CDR3nt: TGTGCCAGTGTAAGGGGCTCCACTGAAGCTTTCTTT
v_gene: TRBV6-5
j_gene: TRBJ1-1
d_gene: -
abundance: few

CDR3aa: CASGVKWGDIQYF
CDR3nt: TGTGCCAGCGGCGTGAAGTGGGGGGACATTCAGTACTTC
v_gene: TRBV6-5
j_gene: TRBJ2-4
d_gene: -
abundance: many

CDR3aa: CASSHLGQGPWMNTEAFF
CDR3nt: TGCGCCAGCAGCCACCTTGGACAGGGACCCTGGATGAACACTGAAGCTTTCTTT
v_gene: TRBV4-3
j_gene: TRBJ1-1
d_gene: TRBD1
abundance: -

CDR3aa: CASRSGQATTGELFF
CDR3nt: TGTGCCAGCAGGTCCGGACAGGCGACCACCGGGGAGCTGTTTTTT
v_gene: TRBV6-1
j_gene: TRBJ2-2
d_gene: TRBD1
abundance: -

CDR3aa: CASSLLGDRDTQYF
CDR3nt: TGCGCCAGCAGCCTTTTAGGAGACCGAGATACGCAGTATTTT
v_gene: TRBV4-1
j_gene: TRBJ2-3
d_gene: -
abundance: few

CDR3aa: CASSVGTDPYGYTF
CDR3nt: TGTGCCAGCAGCGTCGGGACAGACCCCTATGGCTACACCTTC
v_gene: TRBV7-6
j_gene: TRBJ1-2
d_gene: TRBD1
abundance: few

CDR3aa: CASSLGIGQGQETQYF
CDR3nt: TGCGCCAGCAGCTTGGGTATAGGACAGGGACAAGAGACCCAGTACTTC
v_gene: TRBV5-1
j_gene: TRBJ2-5
d_gene: TRBD1
abundance: -

CDR3aa: CSARQYGATDYEQYF
CDR3nt: TGCAGTGCTAGACAGTACGGGGCGACAGACTACGAGCAGTACTTC
v_gene: TRBV20-1
j_gene: TRBJ2-7
d_gene: -
abundance: -

CDR3aa: CSARRLNEQYF
CDR3nt: TGCAGTGCTAGGCGACTGAATGAGCAGTACTTC
v_gene: TRBV20-1
j_gene: TRBJ2-7
d_gene: -
abundance: -